The 11 T cell receptor beta chains reported below all come from one sample, sequenced in a study of siplizumab effects on memory and regulatory T cells (dated by TCRdb to the late 2010s). Library creation used the immunoSEQ multiplex PCR assay. TCRdb carries this immuneACCESS record with in-frame sequences only. Its versions omit some clonotypes, under half of them owing to an unresolved V gene in the studies checked, with the rest unexplained. In this sample the table shows approximately 75,000 clones, roughly 93% of which occur a single time. 4.5% to 6.5% of the sample is taken by the ten largest. Sample: CD8+ T cells sorted from blood. These receptors were taken from a human donor in good health.

The chain is built from TRBV7-6 and TRBJ2-7; 9 nucleotides match TRBD1. The CDR3 is made up of 14 amino acids. V trimming: 5 bases; J trimming: 6 bases; junction bases outside the gene matches: 8. Germline CDR1 reads SGHVS; CDR2 reads FNYEAQ. CDR3 protein: CASSHGTGRSEQYF. In nucleotides, the CDR3 is TGTGCCAGCAGCCATGGGACAGGGAGAAGCGAGCAGTACTTC.

The V and J genes are TRBV7-3 and TRBJ2-7; no clear D gene. Germline lookup yields CDR1 SGHTA and CDR2 FQGTGA. The CDR3 extends over 13 amino acids. The germline V and J ends were trimmed by 5 bases and 5 bases, with 13 bases remaining between them. The CDR3 coding sequence is TGTGCCAGCAGCCCCCCCTCCGGCGACGAGCAGTACTTC. Protein product: CASSPPSGDEQYF. Complete variable domain (other parts from reference TRBV7-3 and TRBJ2-7): GAGVSQTPSNKVTEKGKYVELRCDPISGHTALYWYRQSLGQGPEFLIYFQGTGAADDSGLPNDRFFAVRPEGSVSTLKIQRTERGDSAVYLCASSPPSGDEQYFGPGTRLTVT.

In this sample, this clone turned up once. V usage is TRBV12-5 and J usage is TRBJ2-3; D is unclear. V lost 9 bases, J lost 1 base, and 8 bases lay in between. CDR3 length: 12 residues. Germline CDR1 LGHNT, CDR2 FRNRAP. This CDR3 is CARCKGTDTQYF. Written as DNA, the CDR3 is TGTGCTAGATGTAAAGGCACAGATACGCAGTATTTT.

The rearrangement links TRBV4-1 to TRBJ1-2; 12 bases line up with TRBD1. V was clipped by 4 bases and J by 6 bases; unmatched bases: 9. Germline V gene lookup returns CDR1 MGHRA and CDR2 YSYEKL. The CDR3 runs to 16 residues. CDR3 sequence reads: CASSRMPGQGADGYTF. Here the CDR3 DNA reads TGCGCCAGCAGCCGAATGCCGGGACAGGGGGCGGATGGCTACACCTTC.

V and J are TRBV7-6 and TRBJ2-1, with D unresolved. The CDR3 covers 14 residues. Trimming took off 3 bases at V and 9 bases at J, with 15 bases between the two ends. Germline CDR1 SGHVS, CDR2 FNYEAQ. CDR3 in amino acids: CASSFSLQAPEQFF. CDR3 DNA sequence: TGTGCCAGCAGCTTCTCCCTACAAGCCCCTGAGCAGTTCTTC. The variable domain in full, completed from reference TRBV7-6 and TRBJ2-1, reads GAGVSQSPRYKVTKRGQDVALRCDPISGHVSLYWYRQALGQGPEFLTYFNYEAQQDKSGLPNDRFSAERPEGSISTLTIQRTEQRDSAMYRCASSFSLQAPEQFFGPGTRLTVL.

The V gene is TRBV27, the J gene TRBJ2-7; TRBD1 matches 9 bases. Trimming removed 3 bases from V and 7 bases from J; junction bases left unmatched: 7. Germline V lookup: CDR1 MNHEY, CDR2 SMNVEV (reference sequence). CDR3 size: 14 residues. The CDR3 DNA is TGTGCCAGCAGTTTCGGGGACAGGGTGATGGAGCAGTACTTC. It codes for CASSFGDRVMEQYF.

The chain carries TRBV10-3 and TRBJ1-2, with 8 bases lining up with TRBD1. Germline V gene lookup returns CDR1 ENHRY and CDR2 SYGVKD. The CDR3 has 14 amino acids. The junction had 7 bases not matched to a gene; V was cut back by 4 bases and J by 6 bases. This chain's CDR3 is CAISALDRVDGYTF. The CDR3 region has the DNA TGTGCCATCAGTGCTTTGGACAGGGTCGATGGCTACACCTTC.

The chain couples TRBV7-9 to TRBJ2-7; D is possibly TRBD1 (7 bases). V lost 5 bases and J lost 2, with 16 bases in between. Germline V gene lookup returns CDR1 SEHNR and CDR2 FQNEAQ (reference sequence). This CDR3 is 15 amino acids long. The DNA of the CDR3 is TGTGCCAGCAGCCCGCGGGACAGACCAGCCTACGAGCAGTACTTC. Amino acid sequence: CASSPRDRPAYEQYF.

In regard to this clone: The same CDR3 also results from other DNA sequences found in this sample. The V call is TRBV29-1, the J call TRBJ2-6; no definite D call. The CDR3 is made up of 13 amino acids. The V gene's germline CDR1 is SQVTM and CDR2 ANQGSEA. Trimming left V 4 bases short and J 2 bases short, with 6 bases between. CDR3 residues: CSVAKPGANVLTF. The CDR3 DNA sequence: TGCAGCGTTGCGAAGCCTGGGGCCAACGTCCTGACTTTC.

The sample holds one count of this clone. V is TRBV30 and J is TRBJ1-6, with 8 bases identical to TRBD1. V lost 5 bases, J lost 14 bases, and 8 bases stayed unmatched. The V gene's germline CDR1 is GTSNPN and CDR2 SVGIG (reference sequence). The CDR3 loop spans 12 amino acids. In DNA form, the CDR3 reads TGTGCCTGGGGGCCCGAGACAGGGGCCCTCCACTTT. It yields the protein CAWGPETGALHF.

The chain is built from TRBV28 and TRBJ1-2; D not certain. Deletions cut 1 base from V and 4 bases from J, with 16 bases between. CDR1 and CDR2 (germline): MDHEN, SYDVKM. This CDR3 comprises 16 residues. The CDR3 DNA is TGTGCCAGCAGTTTATCCTACAAGGACCTGGGCTATGGCTACACCTTC. Protein: CASSLSYKDLGYGYTF.